A selection of T cell receptor beta chains follows, all from one sample in a study of blood T cell repertoires in COVID-19. Sequencing used immunoSEQ multiplex PCR; TCRdb keeps in-frame clones, though not all of them. The table has about 240,000 clones, roughly 86% seen once. The sequenced material came from PBMCs or T cells enriched from blood (not recorded which). Source of these receptors: a woman aged 40 to 49 with acute COVID-19. Both conserved end residues are part of each CDR3. The order of the fields is V gene, J gene, clone size, D gene, CDR3 DNA, CDR3 protein. D genes are given only for firm matches. For some rows the clone size is stated as once, few or many, or as a class when expanded; others skip it.

V gene: TRBV6-5; J gene: TRBJ2-1; clone size: -; D gene: TRBD1; CDR3 DNA: TGTGCCAGCAATAGACAGGGCTCCTACAATGAGCAGTTCTTC; CDR3 protein: CASNRQGSYNEQFF
V gene: TRBV11-3; J gene: TRBJ2-7; clone size: -; D gene: TRBD2; CDR3 DNA: TGTGCCAGCAGCTTAGGATCGGGACTAGCGGGATTCTACGAGCAGTACTTC; CDR3 protein: CASSLGSGLAGFYEQYF
V gene: TRBV5-1; J gene: TRBJ1-5; clone size: -; D gene: TRBD1; CDR3 DNA: TGCGCCAGCAGCTTGACAGGGGATAGCAATCAGCCCCAGCATTTT; CDR3 protein: CASSLTGDSNQPQHF
V gene: TRBV27; J gene: TRBJ2-3; clone size: -; D gene: -; CDR3 DNA: TGTGCCAGCAGTTTGCCGGGAATGGGGACAGATACGCAGTATTTT; CDR3 protein: CASSLPGMGTDTQYF
V gene: TRBV13; J gene: TRBJ2-1; clone size: -; D gene: TRBD2; CDR3 DNA: TGTGCCAGCTCCACCGGGACTAGCGAAGGGCAGTTCTTC; CDR3 protein: CASSTGTSEGQFF
V gene: TRBV19; J gene: TRBJ1-6; clone size: -; D gene: -; CDR3 DNA: TGTGCCAGTAGTATTGAATCAGTTGCCTCACCCCTCCACTTT; CDR3 protein: CASSIESVASPLHF
V gene: TRBV5-5; J gene: TRBJ1-2; clone size: -; D gene: TRBD1; CDR3 DNA: TGTGCCAGCAGCGCCGGACAGGGGGTCTCTGGCTACACCTTC; CDR3 protein: CASSAGQGVSGYTF
V gene: TRBV6-5; J gene: TRBJ1-1; clone size: -; D gene: TRBD1; CDR3 DNA: TGTGCCAGTAACAGGGGGTTGAAAACTGAAGCTTTCTTT; CDR3 protein: CASNRGLKTEAFF
V gene: TRBV12-3/TRBV12-4; J gene: TRBJ2-2; clone size: -; D gene: -; CDR3 DNA: TGTGCCAGCAATACATATCAGACCGGGGAGCTGTTTTTT; CDR3 protein: CASNTYQTGELFF
V gene: TRBV27; J gene: TRBJ2-7; clone size: once; D gene: TRBD1; CDR3 DNA: TGTGCCAGCAGTATCCTAAAAGGGGGCATCGACGAGCAGTACTTC; CDR3 protein: CASSILKGGIDEQYF
V gene: TRBV18; J gene: TRBJ2-7; clone size: -; D gene: -; CDR3 DNA: TGTGCCAGCTCACCTGACACCTACGAGCAGTACTTC; CDR3 protein: CASSPDTYEQYF
V gene: TRBV19; J gene: TRBJ1-2; clone size: -; D gene: -; CDR3 DNA: TGTGCCAGTAATTTTAACTGGGGGGGGTATGGCTACACCTTC; CDR3 protein: CASNFNWGGYGYTF
V gene: TRBV2; J gene: TRBJ2-1; clone size: -; D gene: -; CDR3 DNA: TGTGCCAGCACGAGTCTCTCCTACAATGAGCAGTTCTTC; CDR3 protein: CASTSLSYNEQFF
V gene: TRBV7-8; J gene: TRBJ2-7; clone size: -; D gene: -; CDR3 DNA: TGTGCCAGCAGCCCAGCGGTCGGGGGGCAGTACTTC; CDR3 protein: CASSPAVGGQYF
V gene: TRBV11-3; J gene: TRBJ2-2; clone size: -; D gene: -; CDR3 DNA: TGTGCCAGCGGACAGACGAACACCGGGGAGCTGTTTTTT; CDR3 protein: CASGQTNTGELFF
V gene: TRBV29-1; J gene: TRBJ2-2; clone size: -; D gene: TRBD2; CDR3 DNA: TGCAGCGTTGTAGATAGCGGGAGACCTACGAACACCGGGGAGCTGTTTTTT; CDR3 protein: CSVVDSGRPTNTGELFF
V gene: TRBV2; J gene: TRBJ2-2; clone size: -; D gene: TRBD2; CDR3 DNA: TGTGCCAGCAAGACTAGCGTCAACACCGGGGAGCTGTTTTTT; CDR3 protein: CASKTSVNTGELFF
V gene: TRBV6-5; J gene: TRBJ2-7; clone size: -; D gene: -; CDR3 DNA: TGTGCCAGCAAAACGAGTTTACAGGGCTACGAGCAGTACTTC; CDR3 protein: CASKTSLQGYEQYF
V gene: TRBV28; J gene: TRBJ2-2; clone size: -; D gene: -; CDR3 DNA: TGTGCCAGCAGCCCCCTGGAGGGGCGAACCGGGGAGCTGTTTTTT; CDR3 protein: CASSPLEGRTGELFF
V gene: TRBV6-5; J gene: TRBJ1-3; clone size: -; D gene: -; CDR3 DNA: TGTGCCAGCATGGTAGCCGGAAACACCATATATTTT; CDR3 protein: CASMVAGNTIYF
V gene: TRBV19; J gene: TRBJ1-3; clone size: -; D gene: -; CDR3 DNA: TGTGCCACGCGGAAAACTTACTCTGGAAACACCATATATTTT; CDR3 protein: CATRKTYSGNTIYF
V gene: TRBV6-5; J gene: TRBJ2-2; clone size: -; D gene: TRBD2; CDR3 DNA: TGTGCCTCAACCGCCGGGACTAGGTTTATCGGGGAGCTGTTTTTT; CDR3 protein: CASTAGTRFIGELFF
V gene: TRBV4-1; J gene: TRBJ1-4; clone size: few; D gene: -; CDR3 DNA: TGCGCCAGCAGCTGGGAAGGGAGGAGGAATAATGAAAAACTGTTTTTT; CDR3 protein: CASSWEGRRNNEKLFF
V gene: TRBV19; J gene: TRBJ2-7; clone size: once; D gene: TRBD1; CDR3 DNA: TGTGCCAGTAGTACCAACAGGGGCACCTACGAGCAGTACTTC; CDR3 protein: CASSTNRGTYEQYF
V gene: TRBV14; J gene: TRBJ2-7; clone size: -; D gene: -; CDR3 DNA: TGTGCCAGCAGCCAGCGATCATGGGGGGAACTAGAGTACTTC; CDR3 protein: CASSQRSWGELEYF
V gene: TRBV4-1; J gene: TRBJ2-5; clone size: -; D gene: -; CDR3 DNA: TGCGCCAGCAGCCAGACCCTAACTAGCTGGGAGACCCAGTACTTC; CDR3 protein: CASSQTLTSWETQYF
V gene: TRBV12-5; J gene: TRBJ1-5; clone size: once; D gene: TRBD1; CDR3 DNA: TGTGCTAGTGGTTTTGGAAAAACAGGGGGCGAAGGCAATCAGCCCCAGCATTTT; CDR3 protein: CASGFGKTGGEGNQPQHF
V gene: TRBV9; J gene: TRBJ2-1; clone size: -; D gene: TRBD2; CDR3 DNA: TGTGCCAGCAGCCCACGACTAGCGGGATCCTACAATGAGCAGTTCTTC; CDR3 protein: CASSPRLAGSYNEQFF
V gene: TRBV13; J gene: TRBJ1-6; clone size: once; D gene: TRBD1; CDR3 DNA: TGTGCCAGCAGCTTACAGGGACAGGTTAATTCACCCCTCCACTTT; CDR3 protein: CASSLQGQVNSPLHF
V gene: TRBV5-1; J gene: TRBJ1-2; clone size: -; D gene: TRBD1; CDR3 DNA: TGCGCCAGTGGGACAGGGGCCGACTATGGCTACACCTTC; CDR3 protein: CASGTGADYGYTF
V gene: TRBV3-1/TRBV3-2; J gene: TRBJ1-2; clone size: -; D gene: -; CDR3 DNA: TGTGCCATCTTATTCCGGGACACTATGGGGCGGTCATATGGCTACACCTTC; CDR3 protein: CAILFRDTMGRSYGYTF
V gene: TRBV5-1; J gene: TRBJ2-3; clone size: -; D gene: -; CDR3 DNA: TGCGCCAGCAGCTTAGCGGTCCTTCTCACAGATACGCAGTATTTT; CDR3 protein: CASSLAVLLTDTQYF
V gene: TRBV2; J gene: TRBJ2-1; clone size: -; D gene: TRBD2; CDR3 DNA: TGTGCCAGCAAGGCTAGCGGGAGGTTGGATGAGCAGTTCTTC; CDR3 protein: CASKASGRLDEQFF
V gene: TRBV11-3; J gene: TRBJ1-1; clone size: -; D gene: TRBD1; CDR3 DNA: TGTGCCAGCAGCTTAGACCCGATTCCGGGACAGGGTAACACTGAAGCTTTCTTT; CDR3 protein: CASSLDPIPGQGNTEAFF
V gene: TRBV13; J gene: TRBJ2-7; clone size: -; D gene: -; CDR3 DNA: TGTGCCAGCAGCTTTACACACCGATACGAGCAGTACTTC; CDR3 protein: CASSFTHRYEQYF
V gene: TRBV3-1/TRBV3-2; J gene: TRBJ1-1; clone size: -; D gene: TRBD1; CDR3 DNA: TGTGCCAGCAGCCAAGTTAATTGGGGACAGGGGGTGCGTGCTTTCTTT; CDR3 protein: CASSQVNWGQGVRAFF
V gene: TRBV5-4; J gene: TRBJ1-6; clone size: -; D gene: -; CDR3 DNA: TGTGCCAGCAGCTTGGCCGGTGGGCAGGTCAATTCACCCCTCCACTTT; CDR3 protein: CASSLAGGQVNSPLHF
V gene: TRBV2; J gene: TRBJ2-1; clone size: -; D gene: TRBD2; CDR3 DNA: TGTGCCAGCAGTGAAAGTAAGGGACTAGCGGGAGTGAGCTCCTACAATGAGCAGTTCTTC; CDR3 protein: CASSESKGLAGVSSYNEQFF
V gene: TRBV30; J gene: TRBJ1-4; clone size: -; D gene: -; CDR3 DNA: TGTGCCTGGAGTTCGGGGAGTGATGAAAAACTGTTTTTT; CDR3 protein: CAWSSGSDEKLFF
V gene: TRBV5-1; J gene: TRBJ1-3; clone size: -; D gene: -; CDR3 DNA: TGCGCCAGCCGAGACACAAGCTCTGGAAACACCATATATTTT; CDR3 protein: CASRDTSSGNTIYF
V gene: TRBV5-8; J gene: TRBJ2-7; clone size: -; D gene: -; CDR3 DNA: TGTGCCAGCAGCCGACCCGACAGTAACATCTACGAGCAGTACTTC; CDR3 protein: CASSRPDSNIYEQYF